The rows below give T cell receptor beta chains drawn from one sample of a study of blood T cell repertoires in COVID-19. Repertoires were generated with immunoSEQ multiplex PCR, while TCRdb's copy carries only in-frame clones and drops some. Of approximately 250,000 clones listed, 88% are singletons. Sequenced: PBMCs or T cells enriched from blood (not recorded which). These receptors all come from a woman aged 55 to 70 in a cohort exposed to, infected with or recovered from COVID-19 (not recorded which). Each CDR3 is given with its conserved first and last residue. The D gene is left open where the match is weak. Not all rows give a size; the values are once, few, many and, for expanded clones, a class.

abundance: -; d_gene: -; j_gene: TRBJ2-3; v_gene: TRBV27; CDR3nt: TGTGCCACTAGGGGACACAGCACAGATACGCAGTATTTT; CDR3aa: CATRGHSTDTQYF
abundance: few; d_gene: TRBD1; j_gene: TRBJ2-7; v_gene: TRBV4-1; CDR3nt: TGCGCCAGCAGCCAACCGGGACAGGGCTACGAGCAGTACTTC; CDR3aa: CASSQPGQGYEQYF
abundance: -; d_gene: TRBD1; j_gene: TRBJ2-7; v_gene: TRBV19; CDR3nt: TGTGCCAGTAGTAGGACAGGAGAAGGCTACGAGCAGTACTTC; CDR3aa: CASSRTGEGYEQYF
abundance: -; d_gene: TRBD1; j_gene: TRBJ1-2; v_gene: TRBV28; CDR3nt: TGTGCCAGCCGGGAGGACAGGGGAGGATGGGGCTACACCTTC; CDR3aa: CASREDRGGWGYTF
abundance: -; d_gene: -; j_gene: TRBJ2-1; v_gene: TRBV2; CDR3nt: TGTGCCAGCAGTCTGAACTGGTCGGGCAATGAGCAGTTCTTC; CDR3aa: CASSLNWSGNEQFF
abundance: -; d_gene: -; j_gene: TRBJ2-3; v_gene: TRBV3-1/TRBV3-2; CDR3nt: TGTGCCAGCAGCCAAGAGACTTTCACAGATACGCAGTATTTT; CDR3aa: CASSQETFTDTQYF
abundance: -; d_gene: -; j_gene: TRBJ2-7; v_gene: TRBV18; CDR3nt: TGTGCCAGCTCCACAGGGCCGGGCGAGCAGTACTTC; CDR3aa: CASSTGPGEQYF
abundance: -; d_gene: TRBD1; j_gene: TRBJ2-5; v_gene: TRBV15; CDR3nt: TGTGCCACCAGCAGCTATCTCCGGGACAGGGATGAGACCCAGTACTTC; CDR3aa: CATSSYLRDRDETQYF
abundance: -; d_gene: -; j_gene: TRBJ1-2; v_gene: TRBV3-1/TRBV3-2; CDR3nt: TGTGCCAGCAGCCAAGTTTCCCATAACTATGGCTACACCTTC; CDR3aa: CASSQVSHNYGYTF
abundance: -; d_gene: -; j_gene: TRBJ1-3; v_gene: TRBV19; CDR3nt: TGTGCCAGTAGGGGACAAGTCTCTGGAAACACCATATATTTT; CDR3aa: CASRGQVSGNTIYF
abundance: -; d_gene: -; j_gene: TRBJ2-1; v_gene: TRBV5-4; CDR3nt: TGTGCCAGCAGCTTGGCTAGTTCCAGATATGAGCAGTTCTTC; CDR3aa: CASSLASSRYEQFF
abundance: -; d_gene: TRBD1; j_gene: TRBJ1-1; v_gene: TRBV28; CDR3nt: TGTGCCAGCAGTTTAGGGACAGGGGGCCCGAACACTGAAGCTTTCTTT; CDR3aa: CASSLGTGGPNTEAFF
abundance: -; d_gene: -; j_gene: TRBJ2-1; v_gene: TRBV28; CDR3nt: TGTGCCAGCAGTTTAGGGGGGGCTACCCTCAAGCAGTTCTTC; CDR3aa: CASSLGGATLKQFF
abundance: -; d_gene: -; j_gene: TRBJ2-5; v_gene: TRBV5-1; CDR3nt: TGCGCCAGCAGGGTGGGCCCACAAGAGACCCAGTACTTC; CDR3aa: CASRVGPQETQYF
abundance: -; d_gene: -; j_gene: TRBJ2-3; v_gene: TRBV7-3; CDR3nt: TGTGCCACCTCGGGAGATGGCACAGATACGCAGTATTTT; CDR3aa: CATSGDGTDTQYF
abundance: -; d_gene: -; j_gene: TRBJ1-4; v_gene: TRBV27; CDR3nt: TGTGCCAGCAGTTTAGTGGGGAGAAATGAAAAACTGTTTTTT; CDR3aa: CASSLVGRNEKLFF
abundance: -; d_gene: TRBD1; j_gene: TRBJ1-6; v_gene: TRBV5-6; CDR3nt: TGTGCCAGCAGCCGAAGGACAGGGAATAATTCACCCCTCCACTTT; CDR3aa: CASSRRTGNNSPLHF
abundance: -; d_gene: TRBD2; j_gene: TRBJ2-1; v_gene: TRBV28; CDR3nt: TGTGCCAGCAGTTTATCCATAGCGGGAGAAAAAGATGAGCAGTTCTTC; CDR3aa: CASSLSIAGEKDEQFF
abundance: -; d_gene: -; j_gene: TRBJ1-2; v_gene: TRBV6-2/TRBV6-3; CDR3nt: TGTGCCAGCATCCCACAGGGAGAGGACTATGGCTACACCTTC; CDR3aa: CASIPQGEDYGYTF
abundance: -; d_gene: TRBD1; j_gene: TRBJ1-2; v_gene: TRBV7-9; CDR3nt: TGTGCCAGCTGGCAGGGGGCGGCCGATGGCTACACCTTC; CDR3aa: CASWQGAADGYTF